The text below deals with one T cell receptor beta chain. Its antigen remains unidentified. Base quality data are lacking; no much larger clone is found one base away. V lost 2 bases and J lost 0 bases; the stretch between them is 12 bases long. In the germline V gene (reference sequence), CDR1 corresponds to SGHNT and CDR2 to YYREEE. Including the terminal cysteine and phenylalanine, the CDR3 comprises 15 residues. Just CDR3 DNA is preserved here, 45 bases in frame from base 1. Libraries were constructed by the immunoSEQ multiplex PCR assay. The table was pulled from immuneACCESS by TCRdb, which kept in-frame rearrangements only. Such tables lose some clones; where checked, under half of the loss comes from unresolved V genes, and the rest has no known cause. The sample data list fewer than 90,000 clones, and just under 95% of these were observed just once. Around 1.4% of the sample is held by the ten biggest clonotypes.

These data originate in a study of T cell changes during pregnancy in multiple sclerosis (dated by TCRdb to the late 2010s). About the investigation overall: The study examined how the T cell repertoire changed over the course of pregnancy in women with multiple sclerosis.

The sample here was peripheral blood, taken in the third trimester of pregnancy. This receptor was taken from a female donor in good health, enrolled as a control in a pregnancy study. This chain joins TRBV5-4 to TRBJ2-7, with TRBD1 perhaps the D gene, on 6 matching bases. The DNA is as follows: TGTGCCAGCAGCTTAAAAGGACAGCGCTCCTACGAGCAGTACTTC. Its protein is CASSLKGQRSYEQYF.